The clone carrying this T cell receptor (beta chain) was counted between two and nine times. The data derive from a study of identical twins. One entry per CDR3 protein results from TCRdb running MiXCR on the 5' RACE reads. The data contain 1.5 million to 2 million distinct CDR3 sequences, 32% of them singletons. J gave up 4 bases and V 0 bases, and 3 bases lay outside the gene matches. This CDR3 contains 15 residues. Germline values: CDR1 SEHNR, CDR2 FQNEAQ (reference sequence). The specimen sequenced was cord blood. This chain links TRBV7-9 with TRBJ2-3; TRBD2 matches 8 bases. This receptor was obtained from a newborn girl in good health. The CDR3 sequence is CASSLASGKADTQYF. CDR3 in DNA: TGTGCCAGCAGCTTAGCTAGCGGGAAGGCAGATACGCAGTATTTT.